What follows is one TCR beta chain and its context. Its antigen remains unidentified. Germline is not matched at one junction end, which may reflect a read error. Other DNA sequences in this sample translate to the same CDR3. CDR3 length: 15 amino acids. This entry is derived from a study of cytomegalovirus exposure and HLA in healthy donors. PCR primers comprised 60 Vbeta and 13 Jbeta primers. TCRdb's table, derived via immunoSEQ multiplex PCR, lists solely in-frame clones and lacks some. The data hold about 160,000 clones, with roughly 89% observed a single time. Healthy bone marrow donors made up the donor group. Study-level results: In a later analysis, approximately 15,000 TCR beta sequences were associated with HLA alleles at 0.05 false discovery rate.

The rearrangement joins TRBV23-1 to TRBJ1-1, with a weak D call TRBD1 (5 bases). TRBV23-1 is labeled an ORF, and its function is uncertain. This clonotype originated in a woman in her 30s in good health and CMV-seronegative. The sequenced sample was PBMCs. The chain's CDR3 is CASSHDSRVNTEAFF. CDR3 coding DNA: TGTGCCAGCAGTCACGATAGCAGGGTGAACACTGAAGCTTTCTTT.